This paragraph covers one T cell receptor beta chain sequence. This clonotype has a count of ten or more. The antigen this receptor binds is unknown. No base quality information exists; no much larger clone differs at one position. The library was made by PCR. These reads were obtained on an Illumina HiSeq 2500. TCR library preparation used molecular barcoding, with unique molecular identifiers applied to normalize quantification of the TCRbeta repertoire. TCRdb reworked the public reads: Q25 trimming with fastp, MiXCR clone assembly, productive beta chains retained. Each entry merges the rows of one CDR3 protein and shows their most common DNA and genes. This sample gives fewer than 550,000 distinct CDR3 sequences in total; around 10% of them show up just once. 14% of the sample is in the top ten clones. The label giving this sample's treatment or condition can be read as: allogeneic hematopoietic cell transplantation with graft depleted of TCRalphabeta T cells and CD19 B cells. Transplant recipients were children who received TCRalphabeta/CD19-depleted allogeneic hematopoietic cell grafts.

Clipping removes 5 bases from V and 2 bases from J, with 13 as the unmatched junction base count. The CDR3 holds 16 amino acids from the cysteine to the phenylalanine. Kept here is only the CDR3 DNA, which spans 48 bases and is read in frame from base 1. The CDR1 and CDR2 encoded by the germline V gene are SQVTM and ANQGSEA. The data derive from a study of T-cell reconstitution after alpha-beta-depleted transplantation in children (dated by TCRdb to 2016 to 2017). Broadly, across the study: Using TCR repertoire profiling, the study quantitatively followed how T-cell immune reconstitution unfolded in children after TCRalphabeta/CD19-depleted allogeneic hematopoietic cell transplantation. Broader findings and caveats from the paper: Hyperexpanded clone frequencies declined over subsequent months; after one year, T-cell counts and TCRbeta diversity were mostly attributed to newly produced T cells. Apparently early alphabetaT-cell count recovery about two months after transplant reportedly relied on only several hundred rapidly expanded clones derived from non-depleted graft cells. In some patients, the high TCRbeta diversity seen at day 60 was put down to recipient T cells and intrathymic progenitors that had survived conditioning.

The source material was PBMCs, mostly from graft donor cells, sampled 180 days after TCRalphabeta/CD19-depleted stem cell transplant. This clonotype was sampled from a female patient aged 2-9 years who had a stem cell transplant for aplastic anemia, so the T cells may come from the graft donor. The chain employs TRBV29-1 and TRBJ2-7, and TRBD1 matches 9 of the central bases. At the DNA level, the sequence is TGCAGCGTTCAACCTCCTTACCGGGACAGGGCCTACGAGCAGTACTTC. This is translated as CSVQPPYRDRAYEQYF.